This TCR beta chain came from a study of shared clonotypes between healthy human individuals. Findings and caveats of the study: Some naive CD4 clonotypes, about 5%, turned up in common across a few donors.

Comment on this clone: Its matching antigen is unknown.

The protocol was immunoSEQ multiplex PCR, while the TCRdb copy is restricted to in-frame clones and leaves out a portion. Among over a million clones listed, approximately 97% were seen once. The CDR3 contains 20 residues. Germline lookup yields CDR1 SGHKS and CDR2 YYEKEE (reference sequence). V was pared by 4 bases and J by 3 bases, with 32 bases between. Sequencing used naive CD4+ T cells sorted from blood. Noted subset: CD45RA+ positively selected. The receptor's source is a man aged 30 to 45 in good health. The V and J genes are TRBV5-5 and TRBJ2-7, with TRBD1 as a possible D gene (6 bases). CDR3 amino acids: CASSNPPGNRVKEVSYEQYF. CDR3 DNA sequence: TGTGCCAGCAGCAATCCCCCCGGTAACAGGGTGAAAGAAGTTAGCTACGAGCAGTACTTC.